Listed here are 9 T cell receptor beta chains from one sample, sequenced in a study of radiotherapy plus CTLA-4 blockade in lung cancer. The protocol was immunoSEQ multiplex PCR, while the TCRdb copy is restricted to in-frame clones and leaves out a portion. The table shows roughly 98,000 clones, with about 83% occurring only once. The sample consisted of peripheral blood, taken from a patient treated with radiotherapy plus ipilimumab. Source of these receptors: a human donor with non-small cell lung cancer that progressed on radiotherapy plus ipilimumab.

The V call is TRBV14, the J call TRBJ2-5; the D gene is possibly TRBD2 (6 bases). Germline CDR1 reads SGHDN; CDR2 reads FVKESK. The V and J ends lost 4 bases and 4 bases respectively, with 19 bases between them. The CDR3 contains 16 residues. CDR3 amino acids: CASSLGRRGLGETQYF. The CDR3 region has the DNA TGTGCCAGCAGCCTGGGACGGCGGGGTTTGGGAGAGACCCAGTACTTC.

The CDR3: CASSLLPGQSNYGYTF. The CDR3 DNA is TGCGCCAGCAGCTTGTTGCCGGGACAGTCTAACTATGGCTACACCTTC. V is TRBV5-1 and J is TRBJ1-2; 7 bases map to TRBD1. V lost 1 base and J lost 0; bases outside the gene matches: 6. Germline loops: CDR1 SGHRS, CDR2 YFSETQ. The CDR3 extends over 16 amino acids. The whole variable domain, filled in from reference TRBV5-1 and TRBJ1-2, reads KAGVTQTPRYLIKTRGQQVTLSCSPISGHRSVSWYQQTPGQGLQFLFEYFSETQRNKGNFPGRFSGRQFSNSRSEMNVSTLELGDSALYLCASSLLPGQSNYGYTFGSGTRLTVV.

This clone was detected a few times. This chain connects TRBV11-2 to TRBJ2-5; 10 bases fit TRBD2. V shed 3 bases, J shed 5 bases, and the junction held 12 bases outside the gene matches. CDR1 is SGHAT, CDR2 FQNNGV, per germline. The CDR3 loop spans 17 amino acids. CDR3 sequence reads: CASSFGRTSGARETQYF. The CDR3 nucleotides read TGTGCCAGCAGCTTTGGGAGGACTAGCGGAGCGCGCGAGACCCAGTACTTC.

The chain has TRBV7-8 and TRBJ2-5, with 8 positions matching TRBD2. With 6 bases clipped from V and 4 bases from J, the junction kept 7 bases outside the gene matches. This CDR3 contains 14 residues. Per the germline V gene, CDR1 is SGHVS and CDR2 is FQNEAQ. CDR3 in amino acids: CASSFGLAVETQYF. Here the CDR3 DNA reads TGTGCCAGCAGTTTCGGACTAGCCGTAGAGACCCAGTACTTC.

This chain connects TRBV5-8 to TRBJ1-5; 8 bases match TRBD1. Germline V gives CDR1 SGHTS, CDR2 YDEGEE. V dropped 0 bases and J dropped 1; count of bases not matched to a gene: 9. The CDR3 covers 18 residues. The CDR3 is CASSLESRTGMSNQPQHF. Written as DNA, the CDR3 is TGTGCCAGCAGCTTGGAAAGTAGGACAGGGATGAGCAATCAGCCCCAGCATTTT.

The rearrangement joins TRBV7-9 to TRBJ1-5, with unresolved D. The V and J ends lost 5 bases and 2 bases respectively, with 16 bases between them. CDR1 SEHNR and CDR2 FQNEAQ come from the germline V gene (reference sequence). This CDR3 comprises 16 residues. CDR3 residues: CASSRVRVHRNQPQHF. CDR3 sequence (DNA): TGTGCCAGCAGCCGGGTGAGGGTCCATCGCAATCAGCCCCAGCATTTT. Combining the CDR3 with reference TRBV7-9 and TRBJ1-5 gives the whole variable domain DTGVSQNPRHKITKRGQNVTFRCDPISEHNRLYWYRQTLGQGPEFLTYFQNEAQLEKSRLLSDRFSAERPKGSFSTLEIQRTEQGDSAMYLCASSRVRVHRNQPQHFGDGTRLSIL.

The chain employs TRBV9 and TRBJ2-5; a weak D match, TRBD1 (6 bases). Judging by the DNA end, TRBJ2-7 fits better; the J call may be wrong. Germline assignment: CDR1 SGDLS and CDR2 YYNGEE. This CDR3 region has 14 residues. In DNA, the CDR3 is TGTGCCAGCAGCCCGAGGGGGACGTACTACGAGCAGTACTTC. It codes for CASSPRGTYYEQYF.

The rearrangement uses TRBV9 and TRBJ2-6; D is undetermined. The CDR3 spans 13 residues. Trimming shortened V by 1 base and J by 1 base, and 0 bases separated the two germline ends. The V gene's germline CDR1 is SGDLS and CDR2 YYNGEE. CDR3 coding DNA: TGTGCCAGCAGCGTATCTGGGGCCAACGTCCTGACTTTC. Its translation is CASSVSGANVLTF. Looking up the rest from reference TRBV9 and TRBJ2-6 gives the full variable domain: DSGVTQTPKHLITATGQRVTLRCSPRSGDLSVYWYQQSLDQGLQFLIQYYNGEERAKGNILERFSAQQFPDLHSELNLSSLELGDSALYFCASSVSGANVLTFGAGSRLTVL.

This chain connects TRBV7-3 to TRBJ1-2, with 8 bases fitting TRBD1. Germline CDR1 SGHTA, CDR2 FQGTGA. After removal of 1 base from V and 6 bases from J, the junction contained 4 bases not matched to a gene. This CDR3 is 14 amino acids long. DNA of the CDR3: TGTGCCAGCAGCTTAAATACAGGGGGTGATGGCTACACCTTC. It specifies CASSLNTGGDGYTF. The variable domain in full, with the rest retrieved from reference TRBV7-3 and TRBJ1-2, is GAGVSQTPSNKVTEKGKYVELRCDPISGHTALYWYRQSLGQGPEFLIYFQGTGAADDSGLPNDRFFAVRPEGSVSTLKIQRTERGDSAVYLCASSLNTGGDGYTFGSGTRLTVV.